Listed below are T cell receptor beta chains from one sample, sequenced in a study of regulatory T cells in long-lasting Graves disease. Each CDR3 protein is one row after TCRdb ran MiXCR on the multiplex PCR reads. The profile shows a few hundred thousand distinct CDR3 sequences, 12% to 15% of them singletons. The same data also went into a second study, on T cells in Graves' hyperthyroidism and ophthalmopathy.

The sequencing here drew on peripheral blood mononuclear cells (PBMCs), taken at new diagnosis, from a patient treated with antithyroid drugs. The receptors originated from a woman in her forties or fifties with Graves disease. Each CDR3 is given with its conserved first and last residue. The D gene is left open where the match is weak. Clone size, where shown, is once, few, many, or a class for clones that have expanded.

D	V	size	J	length	DNA	CDR3
TRBD2	TRBV28	many	TRBJ2-7	18	TGTGCCAGCAGCTCCCCAGGGACTAGCGGGGGAGTAGCCTACGAGCAGTACTTC	CASSSPGTSGGVAYEQYF
.	TRBV29-1	.	TRBJ2-2	11	TGCAGCGCCTATTCCACCGGGGAGCTGTTTTTT	CSAYSTGELFF
TRBD2	TRBV9	few	TRBJ2-1	15	TGTGCCAGCAGCTACCGACTAGCGGGAAACAATGAGCAGTTCTTC	CASSYRLAGNNEQFF
TRBD2	TRBV2	.	TRBJ2-7	16	TGTGCCAGCAGTGGGGCTAGCGGGAGTGGGGCCTACGAGCAGTACTTC	CASSGASGSGAYEQYF
.	TRBV2	.	TRBJ2-1	13	TGTGCCAGCATCAGTGATAGGGGAGGTGAGCAGTTCTTC	CASISDRGGEQFF
TRBD1	TRBV7-3	few	TRBJ1-1	16	TGTGCCAGCAGCTTAACCCCACAGGGGATGAACACTGAAGCTTTCTTT	CASSLTPQGMNTEAFF
TRBD2	TRBV6-2/TRBV6-3	many	TRBJ2-3	16	TGTGCCACCACCCGGACTAGCGGGATCCGGGGAGATACGCAGTATTTT	CATTRTSGIRGDTQYF
.	TRBV20-1	many	TRBJ1-2	13	TGCAGTGCTAGAGATCTGGAGAACTATGGCTACACCTTC	CSARDLENYGYTF
.	TRBV12-3/TRBV12-4	.	TRBJ1-1	13	TGTGCCAGCAGTTTCCGTGGGACCCACGAAGCTTTCTTT	CASSFRGTHEAFF
TRBD2	TRBV19	.	TRBJ2-7	14	TGTGCCAGCACCAGGACGGGAGGTTGGCACGAGCAGTACTTC	CASTRTGGWHEQYF
TRBD1	TRBV7-6	many	TRBJ2-7	16	TGTGCCAGCAGCCGAGATCCGGGACAGGGAACCTACGAGCAGTACTTC	CASSRDPGQGTYEQYF
TRBD2	TRBV9	.	TRBJ2-1	16	TGTGCCAGCAGCGTAGGGAACGGGGGGGGATCGGGCAGGCAGTTCTTC	CASSVGNGGGSGRQFF
TRBD1	TRBV10-3	many	TRBJ2-7	14	TGTGCCATCAGCGACAGGGGGCGAACCTACGAGCAGTACTTC	CAISDRGRTYEQYF
.	TRBV28	few	TRBJ2-7	12	TGTGCCAGCAGTGCCCAGACAAACGAGCAGTACTTC	CASSAQTNEQYF
TRBD2	TRBV28	many	TRBJ2-7	16	TGTGCCAGCAGTTTAAGTGCGGGAGGTTTCTCCTACGAGCAGTACTTC	CASSLSAGGFSYEQYF
.	TRBV7-9	.	TRBJ1-4	16	TGTGCCAGCAGCAAGGGACGGATTGCAACTAATGAAAAACTGTTTTTT	CASSKGRIATNEKLFF
.	TRBV12-3/TRBV12-4	many	TRBJ1-5	16	TGTGCCAGCAGTTTAGGGAGGACAGTTAGCAATCAGCCCCAGCATTTT	CASSLGRTVSNQPQHF
TRBD2	TRBV7-3	.	TRBJ2-2	18	TGTGCCAGCAGCGGAACCTGGGGAGCGGGAGGGAACACCGGGGAGCTGTTTTTT	CASSGTWGAGGNTGELFF
.	TRBV30	many	TRBJ1-6	13	TGTGCCTGGAGTGCACAGGGCAATTCACCCCTCCACTTT	CAWSAQGNSPLHF
.	TRBV28	many	TRBJ2-7	15	TGTGCCAGCAGTTCTAGCGGACAGGCTCCCTACGAGCAGTACTTC	CASSSSGQAPYEQYF
TRBD2	TRBV20-1	few	TRBJ2-1	16	TGCAGTGCTTCTACGGGACTAGCGGGCACGTACAATGAGCAGTTCTTC	CSASTGLAGTYNEQFF
.	TRBV5-1	many	TRBJ1-5	13	TGTGCCAGCAGTTCGGACTCCAATCAGCCCCAGCATTTT	CASSSDSNQPQHF
.	TRBV5-4	.	TRBJ1-1	15	TGTGCCAGCAGCTCCCCGACAGAGATGAACACTGAAGCTTTCTTT	CASSSPTEMNTEAFF
TRBD1	TRBV2	many	TRBJ1-5	14	TGTGCCAGCAGTGGACAGGGAAAGTATCAGCCCCAGCATTTT	CASSGQGKYQPQHF
TRBD2	TRBV9	many	TRBJ2-5	13	TGTGCCAGCGGGACTAGCGGAAAAGAGACCCAGTACTTC	CASGTSGKETQYF
.	TRBV7-2	.	TRBJ2-3	11	TGTGCCAGCGGGGGCCCCGATACGCAGTATTTT	CASGGPDTQYF
.	TRBV6-1	few	TRBJ1-2	15	TGTGCCAGCAGACCCACCCCCCTCAGCAACTATGGCTACACCTTC	CASRPTPLSNYGYTF
TRBD1	TRBV28	many	TRBJ1-2	13	TGTGCCAGCAGCCCCGAGACAGGGTATGGCTACACCTTC	CASSPETGYGYTF
.	TRBV9	many	TRBJ2-1	17	TGTGCCAGCAGCGTAGATCGCGGGGCGAGCTCCTACAATGAGCAGTTCTTC	CASSVDRGASSYNEQFF
TRBD1	TRBV2	many	TRBJ2-1	15	TGTGCCAGCAGGCAAGGACAGGTCGCCTACAATGAGCAGTTCTTC	CASRQGQVAYNEQFF
.	TRBV15	many	TRBJ1-1	13	TGTGCCACCAGCAGGCACGTGAACACTGAAGCTTTCTTT	CATSRHVNTEAFF